The 21 T cell receptor beta chains below were found in one sample sequenced in a study of blood T cell repertoires in COVID-19. TCRdb keeps only in-frame clones here, not all; method: immunoSEQ multiplex PCR. There are over 150,000 clones in the sample; 91% occur only once, and about 0.57% lies in the top ten. The sample taken for sequencing was peripheral blood. The receptors shown here come from a man aged 50-60 years with acute or convalescent COVID-19.

The rearrangement joins TRBV27 to TRBJ2-1; D possibly corresponds to TRBD2 (5 bases). Trimming shortened V by 1 base and J by 9 bases, and 10 bases separated the two germline ends. Germline V CDR1 and CDR2: MNHEY, SMNVEV (reference sequence). The CDR3 contains 13 residues. CDR3 amino acids: CASSLYWETEQFF. The CDR3, as DNA: TGTGCCAGCAGTTTATACTGGGAGACTGAGCAGTTCTTC.

Comment on this clone: Other DNA sequences in the sample encode the same CDR3. The V and J genes are TRBV5-1 and TRBJ2-1, with 10 bases fitting TRBD2. Germline assignment: CDR1 SGHRS and CDR2 YFSETQ. V trimming: 5 bases; J trimming: 4 bases; junction bases outside the gene matches: 6. The length of the CDR3 is 15 residues. The CDR3 nucleotides read TGCGCCAGCAGTCTGCTAGCGGGAGCATACAATGAGCAGTTCTTC. Translation gives CASSLLAGAYNEQFF.

The V and J genes are TRBV10-3 and TRBJ2-7; no reliable D call. There are 14 residues in the CDR3. Germline CDR1 and CDR2: ENHRY and SYGVKD. Trimming pared 0 bases from V and 0 bases from J, leaving 6 bases between. The CDR3 reads CAISESLSSYEQYF. The CDR3 nucleotides read TGTGCCATCAGTGAGTCCCTTAGCTCCTACGAGCAGTACTTC.

CDR3 protein: CASSLWSGLNITDTQYF. The CDR3, as DNA: TGTGCCAGCAGCTTATGGTCCGGACTAAATATCACAGATACGCAGTATTTT. V usage is TRBV7-3 and J usage is TRBJ2-3; the D gene is possibly TRBD2 (6 bases). CDR1 is SGHTA and CDR2 is FQGTGA in the germline V gene. V was pared by 2 bases and J by 2 bases, with 17 bases between. The CDR3 loop spans 17 amino acids.

The chain recombines TRBV11-2 with TRBJ2-5; 9 bases agree with TRBD2. The CDR3 runs to 15 residues. Unmatched junction bases numbered 5, after V lost 4 bases and J lost 2 bases. Germline V gene data show CDR1 as SGHAT and CDR2 as FQNNGV. For the CDR3, the DNA is TGTGCCAGCAGCTATGTCAGCGGGAGGCAAGAGACCCAGTACTTC. It codes for CASSYVSGRQETQYF.

This chain links TRBV2 with TRBJ2-7; no clear D gene. The CDR3 sequence is 17 residues long. From germline, CDR1 is SNHLY and CDR2 FYNNEI. Trimming took 1 base from V and 4 from J, leaving 20 bases between them. This chain's CDR3 is CASSEGSVRYLKYEQYF. The CDR3 DNA sequence: TGTGCCAGCAGTGAAGGGTCGGTGCGGTATCTTAAGTACGAGCAGTACTTC.

This chain uses TRBV28 with TRBJ1-1, with TRBD1 matching over 7 bases. V was pared by 4 bases and J by 6 bases, with 8 bases of the junction left unmatched. Germline lookup yields CDR1 MDHEN and CDR2 SYDVKM. This CDR3 has 14 residues. In DNA form, the CDR3 reads TGTGCCAGCAGTTCCGCCGACAGGGTGGCTGAAGCTTTCTTT. Amino acids: CASSSADRVAEAFF.

The rearrangement uses TRBV6-5 and TRBJ1-5; TRBD1 aligns across 9 bases. This CDR3 region has 15 residues. CDR1 is MNHEY, CDR2 SVGAGI, per germline. The J segment lost 7 bases and the V segment lost 6 bases, leaving 10 bases of the junction unmatched. CDR3 protein: CASRKQGALEQPQHF. The DNA of the CDR3 is TGTGCCAGCAGAAAACAGGGGGCTTTGGAGCAGCCCCAGCATTTT.

The chain combines TRBV5-6 with TRBJ1-1; D is perhaps TRBD1 (6 bases). Germline-derived CDR1 and CDR2 are SGHDT and YYEEEE. The CDR3 runs to 13 residues. The V end lost 4 bases, the J end lost 7 bases, and 14 bases lay between the germline ends. This CDR3 reads CASSPGRGGEAFF. The CDR3 nucleotides read TGTGCCAGCAGCCCTGGGAGGGGGGGTGAAGCTTTCTTT.

The V gene is TRBV28, the J gene TRBJ1-2; D is unresolved. Germline CDR1 MDHEN, CDR2 SYDVKM. The germline V and J ends were trimmed by 7 bases and 5 bases, with 14 bases remaining between them. The length of the CDR3 is 13 residues. CDR3 in amino acids: CASTKRGTYGYTF. In DNA form, the CDR3 reads TGTGCCAGCACCAAACGGGGAACTTATGGCTACACCTTC.

The gene calls are TRBV6-5 and TRBJ2-5; no clear D gene. Trimming stripped 4 bases from V and 7 bases from J, with 13 bases between. The CDR3 sequence is 13 residues long. CDR1 is MNHEY, CDR2 SVGAGI, per germline. The CDR3 DNA follows: TGTGCCAGCAGTTCCTCCCTTGACACGACCCAGTACTTC. Protein product: CASSSSLDTTQYF.

The V call is TRBV7-9, the J call TRBJ1-1, with D uncertain. This CDR3 has 13 amino acids. Germline CDR1 is SEHNR and CDR2 is FQNEAQ (reference sequence). V was shortened by 5 bases and J by 1 base, with 8 bases between the two germline ends. The DNA for the CDR3 is TGTGCCAGCAGCACCACTAGGAACACTGAAGCTTTCTTT. It is translated as CASSTTRNTEAFF.

The chain uses TRBV11-1 and TRBJ1-1, with a tentative D call TRBD1 (6 bases). Trimming removed 2 bases at V and 5 bases at J, with 9 bases between. This CDR3 contains 13 residues. Germline V CDR1 and CDR2: SGHAT, FQDESV (reference sequence). Here the CDR3 DNA reads TGTGCCAGCAGCTTATTCGGACAGACTGAAGCTTTCTTT. It is translated as CASSLFGQTEAFF.

The J gene is TRBJ2-1, the V gene TRBV19; the D gene is possibly TRBD2 (7 bases). There are 13 residues in the CDR3. Trimming stripped 6 bases from V and 4 bases from J, with 10 bases between. CDR1 LNHDA and CDR2 SQIVND come from the germline V gene (reference sequence). This chain's CDR3 is CASSGGPYNEQFF. The DNA for the CDR3 is TGTGCCAGTAGCGGGGGGCCGTACAATGAGCAGTTCTTC.

The rearrangement joins TRBV2 to TRBJ1-3; the D is unclear. V lost 6 bases, J lost 0 bases, and 18 bases lay in between. CDR3 length: 17 amino acids. Germline V gives CDR1 SNHLY, CDR2 FYNNEI. CDR3 nucleotides: TGTGCCAGCAGGAAACTCGGTGGAGACGGCTCTGGAAACACCATATATTTT. The encoded protein is CASRKLGGDGSGNTIYF.

The chain employs TRBV27 and TRBJ2-5; 10 bases agree with TRBD2. The germline CDR1 and CDR2 sequences are MNHEY and SMNVEV (reference sequence). The ends lost 4 bases at V and 5 bases at J; junction bases unmatched: 4. The CDR3 loop spans 14 amino acids. The CDR3 spells CASSSSGRWETQYF. For the CDR3, the DNA is TGTGCCAGCAGTTCTAGCGGGAGATGGGAGACCCAGTACTTC.

This clone was detected only once. The chain links TRBV4-3 to TRBJ1-2, with D tentatively TRBD1 (5 bases). V lost 4 bases to trimming and J lost 5 bases, with 14 bases between them. The length of the CDR3 is 14 residues. The germline gives CDR1 LGHNA, CDR2 YSLEER. CDR3 coding DNA: TGCGCCAGCAGCCCTGGGAAGGGGTTTTATGGCTACACCTTC. This codes for CASSPGKGFYGYTF.

This sequence joins TRBV5-1 and TRBJ2-5, with TRBD2 identical over 7 bases. Trimming cost V 0 bases and J 1 base; bases outside gene matches: 3. CDR1 SGHRS and CDR2 YFSETQ come from the germline V gene. This CDR3 contains 15 residues. The CDR3 sequence: CASSLGGLTQETQYF. The DNA of the CDR3 is TGCGCCAGCAGCTTGGGGGGACTAACCCAAGAGACCCAGTACTTC. The full variable domain, in which reference TRBV5-1 and TRBJ2-5 provide the parts outside the CDR3, is KAGVTQTPRYLIKTRGQQVTLSCSPISGHRSVSWYQQTPGQGLQFLFEYFSETQRNKGNFPGRFSGRQFSNSRSEMNVSTLELGDSALYLCASSLGGLTQETQYFGPGTRLLVL.

The chain recombines TRBV7-9 with TRBJ2-4; TRBD1 matches 10 bases. The length of the CDR3 is 16 residues. V shed 1 base and J 6 bases; nucleotides not matched to a gene: 6. Germline V lookup: CDR1 SEHNR, CDR2 FQNEAQ (reference sequence). This chain's CDR3 is CASSLGDRGFGNIQYF. In nucleotides, the CDR3 is TGTGCCAGCAGCTTAGGGGACAGGGGTTTCGGAAACATTCAGTACTTC.

The chain has TRBV6-6 and TRBJ2-7; D perhaps matches TRBD1 (6 bases). CDR1 MNHNY and CDR2 SVGAGI come from the germline V gene (reference sequence). The CDR3 totals 13 residues. Trimming pared 7 bases from V and 2 bases from J, leaving 12 bases between. The CDR3 DNA reads as TGTGCCAGCACCAGGACAGAACCCTACGAGCAGTACTTC. It translates to CASTRTEPYEQYF.

CDR3 in DNA: TGTGCCAGCTCACCACGGCTAGCGGGAGAGTGGGGTAAAGAGACCCAGTACTTC. It translates to CASSPRLAGEWGKETQYF. V and J are TRBV18 and TRBJ2-5; 10 bases match TRBD2. The V segment lost 1 base and the J segment 3 bases; nucleotides outside the gene matches: 11. This CDR3 is built from 18 residues. Per germline, CDR1 KGHSH and CDR2 LQKENI.